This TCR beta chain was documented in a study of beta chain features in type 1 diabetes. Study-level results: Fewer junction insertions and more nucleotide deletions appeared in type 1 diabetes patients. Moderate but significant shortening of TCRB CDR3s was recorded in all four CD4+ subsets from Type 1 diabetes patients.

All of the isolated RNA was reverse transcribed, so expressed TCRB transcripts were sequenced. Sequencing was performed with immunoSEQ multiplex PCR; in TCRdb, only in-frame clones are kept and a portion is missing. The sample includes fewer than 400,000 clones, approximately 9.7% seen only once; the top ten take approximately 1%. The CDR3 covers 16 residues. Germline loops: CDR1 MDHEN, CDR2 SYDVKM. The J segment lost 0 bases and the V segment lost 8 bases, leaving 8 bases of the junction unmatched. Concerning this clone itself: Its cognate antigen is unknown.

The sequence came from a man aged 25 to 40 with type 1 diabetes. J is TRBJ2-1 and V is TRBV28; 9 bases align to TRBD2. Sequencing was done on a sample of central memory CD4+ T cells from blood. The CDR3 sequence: CASRAGGSSSYNEQFF. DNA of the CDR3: TGTGCCAGCCGAGCGGGGGGTTCCAGCTCCTACAATGAGCAGTTCTTC.